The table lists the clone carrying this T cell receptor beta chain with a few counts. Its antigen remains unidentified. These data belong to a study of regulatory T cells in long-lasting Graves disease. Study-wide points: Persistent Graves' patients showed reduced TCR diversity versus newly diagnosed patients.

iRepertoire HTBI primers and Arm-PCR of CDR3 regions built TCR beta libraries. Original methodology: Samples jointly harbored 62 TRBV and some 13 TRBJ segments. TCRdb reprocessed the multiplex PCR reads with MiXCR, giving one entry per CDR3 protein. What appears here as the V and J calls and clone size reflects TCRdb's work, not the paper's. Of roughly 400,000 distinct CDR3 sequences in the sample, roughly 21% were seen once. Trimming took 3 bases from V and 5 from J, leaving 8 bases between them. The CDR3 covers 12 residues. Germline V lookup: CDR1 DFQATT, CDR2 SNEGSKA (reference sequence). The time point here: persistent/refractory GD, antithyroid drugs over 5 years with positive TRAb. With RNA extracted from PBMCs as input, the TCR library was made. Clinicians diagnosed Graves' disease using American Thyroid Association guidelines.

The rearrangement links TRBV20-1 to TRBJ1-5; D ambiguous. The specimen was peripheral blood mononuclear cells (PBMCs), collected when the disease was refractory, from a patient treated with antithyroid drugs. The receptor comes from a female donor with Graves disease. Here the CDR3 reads CSASAGDQPQHF. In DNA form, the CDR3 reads TGCAGTGCTAGTGCCGGAGATCAGCCCCAGCATTTT.